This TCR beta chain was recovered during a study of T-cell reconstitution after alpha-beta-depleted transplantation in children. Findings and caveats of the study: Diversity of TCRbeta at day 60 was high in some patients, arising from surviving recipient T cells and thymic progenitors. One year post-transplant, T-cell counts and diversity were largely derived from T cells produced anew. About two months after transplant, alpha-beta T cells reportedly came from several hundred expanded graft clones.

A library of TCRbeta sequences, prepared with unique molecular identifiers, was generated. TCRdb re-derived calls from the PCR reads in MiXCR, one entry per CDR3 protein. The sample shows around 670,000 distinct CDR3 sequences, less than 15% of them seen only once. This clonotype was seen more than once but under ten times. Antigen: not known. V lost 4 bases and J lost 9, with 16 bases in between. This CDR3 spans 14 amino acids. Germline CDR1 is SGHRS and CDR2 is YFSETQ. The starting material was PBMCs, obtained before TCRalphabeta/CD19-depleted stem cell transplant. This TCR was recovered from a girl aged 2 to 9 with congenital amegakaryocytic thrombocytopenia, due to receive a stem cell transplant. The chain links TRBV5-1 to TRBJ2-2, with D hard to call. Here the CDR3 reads CASSNSGRARELFF. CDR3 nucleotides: TGCGCCAGCAGCAACTCCGGAAGGGCAAGGGAGCTGTTTTTT.